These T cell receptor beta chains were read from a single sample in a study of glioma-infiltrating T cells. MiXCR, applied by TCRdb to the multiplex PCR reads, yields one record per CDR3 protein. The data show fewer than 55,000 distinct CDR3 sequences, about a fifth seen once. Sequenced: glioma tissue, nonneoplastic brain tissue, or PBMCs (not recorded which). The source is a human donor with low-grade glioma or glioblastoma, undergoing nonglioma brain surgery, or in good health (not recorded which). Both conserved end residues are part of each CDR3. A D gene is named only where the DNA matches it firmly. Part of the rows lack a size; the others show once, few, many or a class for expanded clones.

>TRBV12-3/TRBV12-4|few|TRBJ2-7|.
TGTGCCAGCAGTTTCGGTGGCGACGAGCAGTACTTC
CASSFGGDEQYF
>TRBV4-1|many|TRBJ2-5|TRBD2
TGCGCCAGCAGCCAAGTCGGGGGGGCCGATGAGACCCAGTACTTC
CASSQVGGADETQYF
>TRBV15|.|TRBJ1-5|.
TGTTCCACCAGCCGATCTAGCAGCAATCAGCCCCAGCATTTT
CSTSRSSSNQPQHF
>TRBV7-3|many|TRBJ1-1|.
TGTGCCAGCAGCTTGACGGCCATGAACACTGAAGCTTTCTTT
CASSLTAMNTEAFF
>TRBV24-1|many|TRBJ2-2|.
TGTGCCACCAGTGTAAAGAACACCGGGGAGCTGTTTTTT
CATSVKNTGELFF
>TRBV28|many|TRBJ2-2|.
TGTGCCAGCAGCAAATACACCGGGGAGCTGTTTTTT
CASSKYTGELFF
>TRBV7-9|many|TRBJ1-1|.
TGTGCCAGCAGTCTTATTAACACTGAAGCTTTCTTT
CASSLINTEAFF
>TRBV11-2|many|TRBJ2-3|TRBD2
TGTGCCAGCAGCTTAGTGTGGACTAGCGGGGCCCTCCCAGATACGCAGTATTTT
CASSLVWTSGALPDTQYF
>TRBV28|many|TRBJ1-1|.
TGTGCCAGCAGTTTGACACAGACGAACACTGAAGCTTTCTTT
CASSLTQTNTEAFF
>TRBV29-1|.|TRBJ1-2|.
TGCAGCGTTGAAGGGGGGCTTACCTATGGCTACACCTTC
CSVEGGLTYGYTF
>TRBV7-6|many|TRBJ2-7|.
TGTGCCAGCAGCCCCCGAGGGGGGGGCTTTGACGAGCAGTACTTC
CASSPRGGGFDEQYF
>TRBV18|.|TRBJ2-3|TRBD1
TGTGCCAGCTCGCCCGGGACAGGGGCGGCAGATACGCAGTATTTT
CASSPGTGAADTQYF
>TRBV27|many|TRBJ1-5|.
TGTGCCAGCAGTTTCATAGGGATCAATCAGCCCCAGCATTTT
CASSFIGINQPQHF
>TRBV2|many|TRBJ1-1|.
TGTGCCAGCAGTGGGGTTTACAGGAACACTGAAGCTTTCTTT
CASSGVYRNTEAFF
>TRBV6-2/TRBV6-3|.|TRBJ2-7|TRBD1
TGTGCCAGCAGTTATCCCGTTGACAGGGCCTACGAGCAGTACTTC
CASSYPVDRAYEQYF
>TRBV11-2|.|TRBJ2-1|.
TGTGCCAGCAGCCCTCAAGATGGGTTGTACAATGAGCAGTTCTTC
CASSPQDGLYNEQFF
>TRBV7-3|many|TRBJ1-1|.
TGTGCCAGCAGCTTAACGGGGGCCACTGAAGCTTTCTTT
CASSLTGATEAFF
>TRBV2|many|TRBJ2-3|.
TGTGCCAGCAGTGAGCAGGCGTCCACAGATACGCAGTATTTT
CASSEQASTDTQYF
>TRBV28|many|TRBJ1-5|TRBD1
TGTGCCAGCAGTTACCCGGGGGAAGGGGGCAGGAATCAGCCCCAGCATTTT
CASSYPGEGGRNQPQHF
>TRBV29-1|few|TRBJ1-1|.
TGCAGCGTTGTGCCGGCCATGAACACTGAAGCTTTCTTT
CSVVPAMNTEAFF
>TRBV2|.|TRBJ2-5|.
TGTGCCAGCAGCGCCAACGGGGGAGAGACCCAGTACTTC
CASSANGGETQYF
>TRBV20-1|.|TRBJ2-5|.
TGCCGTGCCTCCTGGCCCGGGGATCCAGCGCCCCCCGAGCCCCCGTACTTC
CRASWPGDPAPPEPPYF
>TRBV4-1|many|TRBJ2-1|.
TGCGCCAGCAGCCAAGGTCCCAGTTTCTATGAGCAGTTCTTC
CASSQGPSFYEQFF
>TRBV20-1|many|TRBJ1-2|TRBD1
TGCAGTGCTGGGGACAGAATCTATGGCTACACCTTC
CSAGDRIYGYTF
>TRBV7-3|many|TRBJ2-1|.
TGTGCCAGCAGCCTGGCAGCTAATAACAATGAGCAGTTCTTC
CASSLAANNNEQFF
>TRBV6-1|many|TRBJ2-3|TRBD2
TGTGCCAGCAGCAAGCGGGGGCCGACAGATACGCAGTATTTT
CASSKRGPTDTQYF
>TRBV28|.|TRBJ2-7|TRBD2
TGTGCCAGCTCGACTAGCGGGAGTTCCTACGAGCAGTACTTC
CASSTSGSSYEQYF
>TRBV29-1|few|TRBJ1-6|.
TGCAGCGTGTCCGACTATAATTCACCCCTCCACTTT
CSVSDYNSPLHF
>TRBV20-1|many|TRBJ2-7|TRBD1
TGCAGTGCACGGCGGACAGGGAATTACGAGCAGTACTTC
CSARRTGNYEQYF
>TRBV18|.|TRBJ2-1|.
TGTGCCGGCCCACGACGGGACAAGAACAATGAGCAGTTCTTC
CAGPRRDKNNEQFF
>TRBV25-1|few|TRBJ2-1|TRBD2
TGTGCCAGCAGTATACCGGGGGGCAATGAGCAGTTCTTC
CASSIPGGNEQFF
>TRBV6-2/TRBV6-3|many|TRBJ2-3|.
TGTGCCAGCAGTACCGACGGTAGCACAGATACGCAGTATTTT
CASSTDGSTDTQYF
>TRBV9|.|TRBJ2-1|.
TGTGCCAGCAGCGGTACAGCGGGTGTGGTCAATGAGCATTTCTTC
CASSGTAGVVNEHFF
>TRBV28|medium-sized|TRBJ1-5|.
TGTGCCAGCCGATGGGGAACAAGTTTCAATCAGCCCCAGCATTTT
CASRWGTSFNQPQHF
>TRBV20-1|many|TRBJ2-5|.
TGCAGTGGCCAAACCGGGCCCGAAGAGACCCAGTACTTC
CSGQTGPEETQYF
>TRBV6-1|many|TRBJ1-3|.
TGTGCCAGCACCAGGACAGATGGAAACACCATATATTTT
CASTRTDGNTIYF
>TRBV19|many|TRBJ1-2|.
TGTGCCAGTAGTATAGCTGGACAGATTTATGGCTACACCTTC
CASSIAGQIYGYTF
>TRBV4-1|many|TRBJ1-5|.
TGCGCCAGCAGCCAACCTTCGGGTCTTAGCAATCAGCCCCAGCATTTT
CASSQPSGLSNQPQHF
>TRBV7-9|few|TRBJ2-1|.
TGTGCCAGCAGCTTAGGTATTTCCCGGGATGAGCAGTTCTTC
CASSLGISRDEQFF
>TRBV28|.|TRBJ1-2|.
TGTGCAAGCAGTTTACGCGTATCTTTGGCCAACTATGGCTACACCTTC
CASSLRVSLANYGYTF
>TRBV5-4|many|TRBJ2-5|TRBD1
TGTGCCAGCAGCAGTTTACAGGGGGAGACCCAGTACTTC
CASSSLQGETQYF
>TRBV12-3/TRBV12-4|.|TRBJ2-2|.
TGTGCCAGTGTATTCGGACTGGACGCGAACACCGGGGACCTGTTTTTT
CASVFGLDANTGDLFF